This TCR beta chain was obtained from a study of blood T cell repertoires in COVID-19. The CDR3 consists of 13 residues. The V gene's germline CDR1 is PRHDT and CDR2 FYEKMQ (reference sequence). V lost 6 bases and J 3 bases, leaving 11 bases between the germline ends. As originally analysed: Amplification with reference gene primers provided the estimates of nucleated cell counts. Assay used: immunoSEQ multiplex PCR; TCRdb lists only in-frame clones, some missing. V, J and clone size are those of that table, while D and trimming were read from the DNA. Among 100,000 to 150,000 clones listed, around nine tenths were seen once.

The chain joins TRBV13 to TRBJ1-1; D may be TRBD1 (6 bases). Sequencing was carried out using peripheral blood. The TCR sequence derives from a woman aged 50 to 60 with active or convalescent COVID-19. CDR3 nucleotide sequence: TGTGCCAGCAGTTTTGGACAGTACACTGAAGCTTTCTTT. Protein sequence: CASSFGQYTEAFF.